This TCR beta chain comes out of a study of blood T cell repertoires in COVID-19 (dated by TCRdb to about 2020). For the study in its entirety: The collaborator samples originated in the United States, Italy and Spain and spanned the acute and convalescent phases of COVID-19. The material from the prospective study consisted of cDNA or gDNA derived from T cells, B-cell-depleted T cells, or PBMCs. Where available, HLA class I and class II types were obtained from metadata supplied by the sample provider rather than from assay-based typing. Samples were obtained from the ongoing ImmuneRACE study (first 160 participants) and from 1,254 subjects provided by 6 global collaborators. The dataset comprised deeply sampled blood TCRbeta repertoires from subjects exposed to, actively infected with, or recovered from COVID-19. The repertoires were made available in a free public database intended to serve as a resource for research on the immune response to SARS-CoV-2. Nearly every sample came with metadata listing a de-identified subject ID, COVID-19 status, age in years and sex. The paper as a whole reports these results and caveats: The quantity of clinical and demographic metadata differed by source and by participant and was supplied without curation.

Trimming costs V 3 bases and J 5 bases, and their ends lie 9 bases apart. The CDR3 sequence holds 13 residues, the cysteine and phenylalanine included. Only the CDR3 DNA is retained, 39 bases long and in frame from the first base. The immunoSEQ Assay, a bias-controlled multiplex PCR, was used to amplify TCRbeta CDR3 regions from genomic DNA. In the original analysis: The number of nucleated cells in each sample was estimated by amplification of reference gene primers within the assay. To quantify the absolute abundance of each unique TCRbeta CDR3 rearrangement, sequence reads were collapsed and filtered. For each sample, productive Simpson clonality was calculated as the square root of Simpson's diversity index across productive rearrangements. Imported from immuneACCESS, the table was reduced by TCRdb to in-frame sequences with V and J called. These copies leave out some clones; in studies compared against another copy, an unresolved V gene accounts for under half, and the cause of the remainder is not known. V and J calls plus clone size are reproduced from that table; the DNA served to infer D and trimming. The sample table lists under 500,000 clones, around 89% of them with a count of one. The ten biggest clones cover 4.3% of the sample.

The collaborating institutions used their own protocols to collect whole blood in K2EDTA tubes. For TCRbeta analysis, collaborators shipped samples in one of three forms: frozen whole blood, isolated PBMCs, or DNA extracted from either of those sample types. Details on this clone: Its antigen is still unknown. No quality values exist for individual bases; no much larger clone is one base distant. The sample contains more than one DNA sequence encoding this CDR3.

This TCR came from a woman aged 25 to 39 with acute or convalescent COVID-19. Sequencing used peripheral blood. The chain is made from TRBV12-3 or TRBV12-4 and TRBJ2-3; the D gene is possibly TRBD2, with 5 bases matching. The CDR3 reads as follows: CASSFGGGDTQYF. The DNA sequence is given as TGTGCCAGCAGTTTCGGTGGAGGAGATACGCAGTATTTT.